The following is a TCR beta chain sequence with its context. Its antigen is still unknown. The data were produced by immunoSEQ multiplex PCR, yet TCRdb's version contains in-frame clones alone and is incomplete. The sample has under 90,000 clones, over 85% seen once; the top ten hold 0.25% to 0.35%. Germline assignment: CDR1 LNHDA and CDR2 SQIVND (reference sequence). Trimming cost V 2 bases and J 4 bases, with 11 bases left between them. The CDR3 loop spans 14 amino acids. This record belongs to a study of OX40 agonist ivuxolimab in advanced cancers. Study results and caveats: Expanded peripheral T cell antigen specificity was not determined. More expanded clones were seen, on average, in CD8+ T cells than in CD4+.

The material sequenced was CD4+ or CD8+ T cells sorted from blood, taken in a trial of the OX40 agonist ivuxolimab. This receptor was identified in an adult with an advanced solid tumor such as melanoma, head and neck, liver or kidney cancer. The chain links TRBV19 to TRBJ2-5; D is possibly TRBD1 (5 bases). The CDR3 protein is CASSINRPPETQYF. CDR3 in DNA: TGTGCCAGTAGTATAAACAGGCCCCCAGAGACCCAGTACTTC.